These 7 T cell receptor beta chains were sequenced from one sample in a study of tumor-infiltrating lymphocytes in primary liver carcinoma. Priming with a constant-region primer yielded TCR beta cDNA from about 480 ng total RNA. Investigators got TCR beta libraries out of three nested multiplex PCR rounds, done with slightly modified ARM-PCR. Investigators reported that the first two PCR rounds, at 10 cycles each, used TRBV1-TRBV30 forward primers with a C-beta reverse primer. TCRdb fed the multiplex PCR reads into MiXCR, producing one record per CDR3 protein. The data hold about 120,000 distinct CDR3 sequences, with about two thirds observed a single time. From unsorted bulk tissue weighing about 20-31 mg, DNA and RNA were co-extracted. Material: tumor-adjacent normal liver tissue. These TCRs come from a woman aged 55-70 years with primary liver carcinoma and hepatitis B virus infection.

As for this clonotype: Here the CDR3 omits its conserved ending phenylalanine or tryptophan, so a read error is the likely source. The rearrangement links TRBV29-1 to TRBJ2-1; 7 bases line up with TRBD1. Germline lookup yields CDR1 SQVTM and CDR2 ANQGSEA. The CDR3 totals 14 residues. V shed 5 bases, J shed 8 bases, and the junction held 12 bases outside the gene matches. The DNA of the CDR3 is TGCAGCGTTTCCCGATCACAGGGGAAATATGAGCAGTTCTCC. It yields the protein CSVSRSQGKYEQFS.

This clonotype turned up a few times. One end of the junction fails to match germline, which may point to a read error. This chain links TRBV29-1 with TRBJ2-2; D is possibly TRBD2 (6 bases). CDR1 is SQVTM, CDR2 ANQGSEA, per germline. CDR3 length: 13 amino acids. The DNA of the CDR3 is TGCAGCGTCACGGGGTACTCGGGCGGGGAGTTGTTTTTT. Its translation is CSVTGYSGGELFF.

The chain links TRBV11-2 to TRBJ2-1, with D perhaps TRBD2 (6 bases). V was trimmed by 9 bases and J by 14 bases, leaving 17 bases between them. Germline V gene lookup returns CDR1 SGHAT and CDR2 FQNNGV. CDR3 length: 11 residues. The CDR3 sequence: CASSKGLRKFF. The CDR3 nucleotides are TGTGCCAGTAGCAAGGGACTTCGGAAGTTCTTC.

The chain couples TRBV15 to TRBJ2-1; 7 nucleotides line up with TRBD1. The V gene end was trimmed by 0 bases and the J gene end by 5 bases; junction bases not matched to a gene: 10. This CDR3 region has 17 residues. Germline V lookup: CDR1 LNHNV, CDR2 YYDKDF (reference sequence). Here the CDR3 reads CATSRERVTTGNNEQFF. The CDR3 DNA sequence: TGTGCCACCAGCAGAGAAAGAGTAACGACAGGGAACAATGAGCAGTTCTTC.

This clonotype was recorded at least ten times. The chain has TRBV30 and TRBJ1-1; 7 nucleotides line up with TRBD1. The CDR3 totals 15 residues. V lost 3 bases, J lost 5 bases, and 12 bases stayed unmatched. Germline CDR1 GTSNPN, CDR2 SVGIG (reference sequence). The CDR3, as DNA: TGTGCCTGGAGGACTAAGGGACAGAGTTATACTGAAGCTTTCTTT. This codes for CAWRTKGQSYTEAFF.

This sequence joins TRBV7-9 and TRBJ1-2, with 7 bases identical to TRBD1. V lost 5 bases, J lost 7 bases, and 13 bases stayed unmatched. Germline V gene data show CDR1 as SEHNR and CDR2 as FQNEAQ (reference sequence). This CDR3 comprises 15 residues. CDR3 loop: CASSIGMEGASGYTF. In nucleotides, the CDR3 is TGTGCCAGCAGCATAGGGATGGAGGGGGCGAGTGGCTACACCTTC.

Details on this clonotype: This may stem from a read error, because a much larger clone lies one nucleotide away. The chain has TRBV5-1 and TRBJ2-3; the match to TRBD2 covers 7 bases. The CDR3 contains 18 residues. The germline V gene has CDR1 SGHRS and CDR2 YFSETQ. J gave up 7 bases and V 3 bases, and 20 bases lay outside the gene matches. This CDR3 is CASSWPLERDPTPYTQYF. The CDR3 DNA reads as TGCGCCAGCAGCTGGCCCTTAGAGCGGGACCCTACTCCGTATACGCAGTATTTT.